This T cell receptor (beta chain) was recorded in a study of cytomegalovirus exposure and HLA in healthy donors. PCR was performed using 60 Vbeta and 13 Jbeta primers. The method was immunoSEQ multiplex PCR; TCRdb's version includes in-frame clones alone and lacks a portion of them. Of fewer than 200,000 clones listed, approximately 84% are singletons. The V segment lost 2 bases and the J segment 4 bases; nucleotides outside the gene matches: 3. This CDR3 spans 13 amino acids. The germline gives CDR1 SQVTM, CDR2 ANQGSEA. Sample: PBMCs. This chain connects TRBV29-1 to TRBJ1-1, with 8 bases matching TRBD1. This sequence originates from a woman aged 45 to 65 in good health and CMV-seropositive. This CDR3 reads CSVESTGGTEAFF. The DNA of the CDR3 is TGCAGCGTTGAATCCACAGGGGGCACTGAAGCTTTCTTT.